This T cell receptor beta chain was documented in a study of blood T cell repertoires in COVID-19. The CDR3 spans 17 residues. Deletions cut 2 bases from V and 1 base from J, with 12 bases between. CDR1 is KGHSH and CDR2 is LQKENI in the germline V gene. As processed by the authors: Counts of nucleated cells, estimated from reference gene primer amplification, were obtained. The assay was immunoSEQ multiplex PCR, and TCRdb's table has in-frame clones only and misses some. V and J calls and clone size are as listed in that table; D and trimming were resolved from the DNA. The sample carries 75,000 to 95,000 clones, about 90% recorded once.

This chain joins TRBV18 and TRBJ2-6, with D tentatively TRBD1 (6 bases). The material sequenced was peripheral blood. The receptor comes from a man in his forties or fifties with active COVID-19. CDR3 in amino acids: CASSPYRQGSGANVLTF. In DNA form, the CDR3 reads TGTGCCAGCTCACCATACCGGCAGGGGTCTGGGGCCAACGTCCTGACTTTC.